The 17 T cell receptor beta chains below all came from one sample that was sequenced in a study of T cell responses to AZD1222 COVID-19 vaccine. Clones were sequenced by immunoSEQ multiplex PCR, and TCRdb holds only the in-frame ones, with some missing. The repertoire holds approximately 130,000 clones, with 93% as singletons. The specimen was peripheral blood, collected on day 0 of AZD1222 vaccination. The source is an adult in good health.

The genes are TRBV19 and TRBJ1-1, with TRBD1 as a possible D gene (6 bases). Germline V lookup: CDR1 LNHDA, CDR2 SQIVND (reference sequence). The CDR3 is 14 residues long. V was trimmed by 7 bases and J by 5 bases, leaving 17 bases between them. The CDR3 DNA follows: TGTGCCAGTATCGATTCAGGGGTTTGGACTGAAGCTTTCTTT. Translated: CASIDSGVWTEAFF.

This clone was recorded once. The chain recombines TRBV18 with TRBJ1-2; D gene ambiguous. CDR1 and CDR2 (germline): KGHSH, LQKENI. The CDR3 spans 13 residues. The germline V and J ends were trimmed by 3 bases and 8 bases, with 13 bases remaining between them. CDR3 nucleotides: TGTGCCAGCTCACCCGACGGACCAAACGGCTACACCTTC. Translated, it gives CASSPDGPNGYTF.

V gene TRBV12-3 or TRBV12-4 combines with J gene TRBJ1-4; TRBD1 is a possible D gene (6 bases). The CDR3 has 12 amino acids. Trimming took 6 bases from V and 8 from J, leaving 10 bases between them. The CDR3 sequence: CASRFGGEKLFF. For the CDR3, the DNA is TGTGCCAGCAGATTCGGGGGCGAAAAACTGTTTTTT.

The chain combines TRBV3-1 (or the pseudogene TRBV3-2) with TRBJ2-2; D not certain. V lost 4 bases to trimming and J lost 2 bases, with 11 bases between them. The CDR3 consists of 15 residues. Germline V lookup: CDR1 LGHDT, CDR2 YNNKEL (reference sequence). As DNA, the CDR3 is TGTGCCAGCAGCCCCAGACTGTCAAACACCGGGGAGCTGTTTTTT. Encoded protein: CASSPRLSNTGELFF.

The chain recombines TRBV7-6 with TRBJ2-3, with 8 bases fitting TRBD1. V lost 4 bases, J lost 2 bases, and 5 bases stayed unmatched. The CDR3 is 15 residues long. CDR1 and CDR2 from the germline V gene are SGHVS and FNYEAQ. The CDR3 nucleotides read TGTGCCAGCAGCTCCCAGGGGGCTCTCACAGATACGCAGTATTTT. It specifies CASSSQGALTDTQYF.

The chain couples TRBV5-4 to TRBJ2-7; TRBD1 agrees at 11 bases. This CDR3 spans 15 amino acids. Losses at the gene ends were 4 bases for V and 1 base for J; bases not matched to a gene: 4. Germline CDR1 is SGHNT and CDR2 is YYREEE (reference sequence). The CDR3 region is CASSVGQGVSYEQYF. CDR3 bases: TGTGCCAGCAGCGTGGGACAGGGGGTTTCCTACGAGCAGTACTTC.

The chain is built from TRBV4-1 and TRBJ1-2; D may be TRBD1 (5 bases). From germline, CDR1 is MGHRA and CDR2 YSYEKL. Trimming removed 0 bases from V and 5 bases from J, with 13 bases in between. The CDR3 runs 15 residues. CDR3 in amino acids: CASSQDRGFRYGYTF. CDR3 bases: TGCGCCAGCAGCCAAGATCGGGGCTTTAGATATGGCTACACCTTC.

The chain has TRBV6-5 and TRBJ1-1, with D possibly TRBD1 on 5 matching bases. The CDR3 is made up of 13 amino acids. The V end lost 4 bases, the J end lost 1 base, and 7 bases lay between the germline ends. Germline CDR1 is MNHEY and CDR2 is SVGAGI. The CDR3 DNA sequence: TGTGCCAGCAGTTGGCAGGGGAACACTGAAGCTTTCTTT. Protein product: CASSWQGNTEAFF.

The chain has TRBV28 and TRBJ1-5; the match to TRBD1 covers 8 bases. The V and J ends lost 3 bases and 6 bases, in that order; junction bases with no gene match: 13. This CDR3 comprises 17 residues. The germline CDR1 and CDR2 sequences are MDHEN and SYDVKM. CDR3 nucleotides: TGTGCCAGCAGTTTTTTTATCGTGACAGGGGTAACTCAGCCCCAGCATTTT. It codes for CASSFFIVTGVTQPQHF.

The rearrangement uses TRBV15 and TRBJ1-2; 7 bases are shared with TRBD1. The V segment lost 0 bases and the J segment 6 bases; nucleotides outside the gene matches: 10. CDR3 size: 16 residues. Germline lookup yields CDR1 LNHNV and CDR2 YYDKDF (reference sequence). The CDR3 spells CATSRDGEGARDGYTF. Here the CDR3 DNA reads TGTGCCACCAGCAGAGATGGAGAGGGGGCGAGAGATGGCTACACCTTC.

The chain carries TRBV10-2 and TRBJ1-4; D is perhaps TRBD1 (5 bases). The CDR3 is 14 residues long. Germline lookup yields CDR1 WSHSY and CDR2 SAAADI. Deletions cut 3 bases from V and 0 bases from J, with 5 bases between. This CDR3 is CASSDRATNEKLFF. The CDR3 DNA reads TGCGCCAGCAGTGACAGGGCAACTAATGAAAAACTGTTTTTT.

This chain joins TRBV6-6 and TRBJ1-2, with 7 bases lining up with TRBD1. The CDR3 runs to 14 residues. V was clipped by 6 bases and J by 4 bases; unmatched bases: 8. Germline lookup yields CDR1 MNHNY and CDR2 SVGAGI (reference sequence). Here the CDR3 DNA reads TGTGCCAGCAGGTCCGGGACAGCGACCTATGGCTACACCTTC. This encodes CASRSGTATYGYTF.

This chain's CDR3 is CASSPREVLSTEAFF. CDR3 DNA sequence: TGTGCCAGCTCACCCAGGGAAGTCTTGAGCACTGAAGCTTTCTTT. The genes are TRBV18 and TRBJ1-1, with a tentative D call TRBD1 (5 bases). The CDR3 extends over 15 amino acids. The ends were cut back, 3 bases at V and 4 bases at J, with 15 bases in the middle. Per germline, CDR1 KGHSH and CDR2 LQKENI.

The chain recombines TRBV4-1 with TRBJ1-3; D call uncertain. The CDR3 runs 14 residues. V was clipped by 0 bases and J by 8 bases, with 11 bases between them. Germline loops: CDR1 MGHRA, CDR2 YSYEKL. The CDR3 DNA sequence: TGCGCCAGCAGCCAAGAAAAGCGGAGGGACACCATATATTTT. Protein: CASSQEKRRDTIYF.

The chain employs TRBV14 and TRBJ2-2; D gene uncertain. From germline, CDR1 is SGHDN and CDR2 FVKESK. This CDR3 region has 15 residues. Trimming removed 5 bases from V and 6 bases from J, with 16 bases in between. CDR3 in amino acids: CASSTYLGRPGELFF. The CDR3 DNA sequence: TGTGCCAGCAGCACCTACCTAGGACGACCCGGGGAGCTGTTTTTT. The full variable domain, its missing parts supplied by reference TRBV14 and TRBJ2-2, is EAGVTQFPSHSVIEKGQTVTLRCDPISGHDNLYWYRRVMGKEIKFLLHFVKESKQDESGMPNNRFLAERTGGTYSTLKVQPAELEDSGVYFCASSTYLGRPGELFFGEGSRLTVL.

V gene TRBV3-1 (or the pseudogene TRBV3-2) combines with J gene TRBJ2-1, with D perhaps matching TRBD2 (7 bases). Trimming stripped 3 bases from V and 7 bases from J, with 16 bases between. CDR3 length equals 15 residues. Germline-derived CDR1 and CDR2 are LGHDT and YNNKEL (reference sequence). The CDR3 protein is CASSHWGGESNEQFF. The CDR3 DNA is TGTGCCAGCAGCCATTGGGGGGGCGAATCGAATGAGCAGTTCTTC.

The chain recombines TRBV5-1 with TRBJ1-1, with D perhaps matching TRBD1 (6 bases). CDR3 length equals 16 residues. Germline lookup yields CDR1 SGHRS and CDR2 YFSETQ. Deletions cut 2 bases from V and 2 bases from J, with 16 bases between. This CDR3 is CASSFVKDSINTEAFF. For the CDR3, the DNA is TGCGCCAGCAGCTTCGTCAAGGACAGCATTAACACTGAAGCTTTCTTT.